The 25 T cell receptor beta chains listed next were all sequenced from one sample in a study of Graves' ophthalmopathy and Graves' hyperthyroidism. As the template, RNA transcripts were used to amplify TCR beta CDR3 regions. The first round was an RT-PCR with HTBI primers, and the second round was a multiplex PCR. TCRdb processed the multiplex PCR reads anew with MiXCR; each CDR3 protein has one entry. The sample contains 200,000 to 250,000 distinct CDR3 sequences, 20% to 25% of which appear only once. The sample consisted of peripheral blood. These receptor sequences come from a woman aged 45-65 years with Graves' ophthalmopathy.

There are many counts of this clonotype. V and J are TRBV7-8 and TRBJ2-7, with D possibly matching TRBD2 (6 bases). CDR3 size: 15 residues. Per germline, CDR1 SGHVS and CDR2 FQNEAQ. Deletions cut 1 base from V and 3 bases from J, with 13 bases between. The CDR3: CASSLDLGLHYEQYF. DNA of the CDR3: TGTGCCAGCAGCTTAGATTTGGGACTCCACTACGAGCAGTACTTC.

This clonotype was counted ten times or more. The V and J genes are TRBV10-3 and TRBJ1-5; perhaps TRBD1 as D (6 bases). The length of the CDR3 is 17 residues. V was clipped by 7 bases and J by 3 bases, with 22 bases between them. CDR1 is ENHRY, CDR2 SYGVKD, per germline. CDR3 region: CAIIDSLGGGSNQPQHF. CDR3 coding DNA: TGTGCCATCATTGATTCCTTAGGGGGGGGATCCAATCAGCCCCAGCATTTT.

There are many counts of this clonotype. DNA of the CDR3: TGTGCCAGCAGTAAAGCGACAGGGGGAAACACTGAAGCTTTCTTT. It is translated as CASSKATGGNTEAFF. The chain joins TRBV12-3 or TRBV12-4 to TRBJ1-1; TRBD1 matches at 9 bases. Trimming at V came to 5 bases and at J to 2 bases, leaving 6 bases not matched to a gene. CDR3 size: 15 residues.

This clonotype was counted at least ten times. The chain employs TRBV7-2 and TRBJ1-6; 12 bases map to TRBD1. From germline, CDR1 is SGHTA and CDR2 FQGNSA. This CDR3 region has 14 residues. The trim removed 6 bases at V and 8 bases at J, leaving 2 bases unmatched. The CDR3 DNA is TGTGCCAGCAGGGGACAGGGGGCGGATTCACCCCTCCACTTT. It is translated as CASRGQGADSPLHF.

The chain is built from TRBV28 and TRBJ1-1, with D perhaps TRBD1 (5 bases). V lost 5 bases and J lost 2, with 12 bases in between. CDR3 length equals 14 residues. The germline V gene encodes CDR1 MDHEN and CDR2 SYDVKM. The CDR3 here is CASSLQDRNTEAFF. CDR3 in DNA: TGTGCCAGCAGTCTACAGGACCGCAACACTGAAGCTTTCTTT.

At least ten counts were recorded for this clonotype. This sequence joins TRBV6-1 and TRBJ2-2; 7 positions agree with TRBD2. After removal of 11 bases from V and 6 bases from J, the junction contained 15 bases not matched to a gene. CDR1 and CDR2 from the germline V gene are MNHNS and SASEGT. This CDR3 comprises 15 residues. CDR3 sequence (DNA): TGTGCCGGCACCGAGCGTGGGACTAATCCCGGGGAGCTGTTTTTT. It is translated as CAGTERGTNPGELFF.

This chain uses TRBV30 with TRBJ1-1; D is undetermined. Germline assignment: CDR1 GTSNPN and CDR2 SVGIG (reference sequence). The germline V and J ends were trimmed by 4 bases and 0 bases, with 9 bases remaining between them. The CDR3 sequence is 13 residues long. The CDR3 DNA is TGTGCCTGGAAACGGATGATGAACACTGAAGCTTTCTTT. It specifies CAWKRMMNTEAFF.

This sequence joins TRBV2 and TRBJ2-7; 8 nucleotides agree with TRBD2. This CDR3 has 15 amino acids. The trim removed 6 bases at V and 0 bases at J, leaving 7 bases unmatched. Germline V gene data show CDR1 as SNHLY and CDR2 as FYNNEI. The CDR3 sequence is CASSPDLAGSYEQYF. The CDR3, as DNA: TGTGCCAGCAGCCCTGACCTAGCGGGCTCCTACGAGCAGTACTTC.

The V and J genes are TRBV7-2 and TRBJ2-3; D not resolved. Germline V gene sequence: CDR1 SGHTA, CDR2 FQGNSA. The length of the CDR3 is 13 residues. The V gene lost 3 bases and the J gene lost 0 bases, with 4 bases spanning the gap. The CDR3 DNA follows: TGTGCCAGCAGCTTTCCCAGCACAGATACGCAGTATTTT. It translates to CASSFPSTDTQYF.

The chain couples TRBV11-2 to TRBJ2-1; 8 bases align to TRBD1. The germline V gene has CDR1 SGHAT and CDR2 FQNNGV. This CDR3 contains 14 residues. Trimming took 6 bases from V and 7 from J; bases not matched to a gene: 8. The CDR3 nucleotides are TGTGCCAGCAGTTCGGACAGGGTAGCGAATGAGCAGTTCTTC. Residues: CASSSDRVANEQFF.

The chain couples TRBV28 to TRBJ1-2; weak D call: TRBD1 (6 bases). The ends were cut back, 8 bases at V and 4 bases at J, with 14 bases in the middle. The germline V gene encodes CDR1 MDHEN and CDR2 SYDVKM. The CDR3 is 13 amino acids. CDR3 coding DNA: TGTGCCAGCCAAGAGGGGGGTCGCTATGGCTACACCTTC. Translating gives CASQEGGRYGYTF.

This clonotype has ten or more counts. V gene TRBV6-5 combines with J gene TRBJ2-7, with D perhaps assigned TRBD1 or TRBD2 (5 bases each). CDR3 length: 14 residues. V gave up 2 bases and J gave up 2 bases, with 10 bases separating them. Germline V gene lookup returns CDR1 MNHEY and CDR2 SVGAGI. The CDR3 bases are TGTGCCAGCAGTTACGGGGGAGACGCCTACGAGCAGTACTTC. Amino acids: CASSYGGDAYEQYF.

This clonotype was counted between two and nine times. The CDR3 loop is CASSFQGGYTGELFF. CDR3 DNA sequence: TGTGCCAGCAGTTTTCAGGGGGGCTACACCGGGGAGCTGTTTTTT. The V gene is TRBV28, the J gene TRBJ2-2; weak D call: TRBD1 (7 bases). V was clipped by 3 bases and J by 3 bases, with 11 bases between them. Germline CDR1 and CDR2: MDHEN and SYDVKM. This CDR3 has 15 residues.

The J gene is TRBJ2-5, the V gene TRBV28, with TRBD2 matching 9 bases. From germline, CDR1 is MDHEN and CDR2 SYDVKM. The CDR3 is 15 amino acids. The V and J ends lost 10 bases and 1 base, in that order; junction bases with no gene match: 10. The CDR3 DNA is TGTGCCACCGATCTGGGGACTAGCAGCCAAGAGACCCAGTACTTC. Residues: CATDLGTSSQETQYF.

This clonotype has a count of ten or more. The chain is built from TRBV5-1 and TRBJ1-4; D is undetermined. The V end lost 2 bases, the J end lost 8 bases, and 13 bases lay between the germline ends. Per the germline V gene, CDR1 is SGHRS and CDR2 is YFSETQ. CDR3 size: 14 residues. The CDR3, as DNA: TGCGCCAGCAGCTTCGGTACGTCGGGGGAAAAACTGTTTTTT. The encoded protein is CASSFGTSGEKLFF.

This chain links TRBV6-1 with TRBJ1-2; no firm D call. Germline values: CDR1 MNHNS, CDR2 SASEGT. This CDR3 comprises 15 residues. V lost 5 bases, J lost 0 bases, and 13 bases lay in between. The CDR3 coding sequence is TGTGCCAGCAGTAAACACAGCGGAGCTAACTATGGCTACACCTTC. The encoded protein is CASSKHSGANYGYTF.

This clonotype appeared many times. This chain uses TRBV9 with TRBJ2-5; D call uncertain. CDR1 and CDR2 (germline): SGDLS, YYNGEE. The V and J ends lost 4 bases and 5 bases respectively, with 15 bases between them. This CDR3 is 14 amino acids long. CDR3 protein: CASSYRPGPETQYF. CDR3 bases: TGTGCCAGCAGCTACCGACCGGGCCCCGAGACCCAGTACTTC. Supplemented by reference TRBV9 and TRBJ2-5, the full variable domain reads DSGVTQTPKHLITATGQRVTLRCSPRSGDLSVYWYQQSLDQGLQFLIQYYNGEERAKGNILERFSAQQFPDLHSELNLSSLELGDSALYFCASSYRPGPETQYFGPGTRLLVL.

The V and J genes are TRBV12-5 and TRBJ2-5; D is ambiguous. Germline CDR1 reads LGHNT; CDR2 reads FRNRAP. The CDR3 has 11 residues. Trimming removed 3 bases from V and 5 bases from J, with 4 bases in between. The CDR3 bases are TGTGCTAGTGGTTTAGAGGAGACCCAGTACTTC. Translation: CASGLEETQYF. Together with reference TRBV12-5 and TRBJ2-5, the CDR3 gives the full variable domain: DARVTQTPRHKVTEMGQEVTMRCQPILGHNTVFWYRQTMMQGLELLAYFRNRAPLDDSGMPKDRFSAEMPDATLATLKIQPSEPRDSAVYFCASGLEETQYFGPGTRLLVL.

This clonotype has a count of ten or more. This chain uses TRBV29-1 with TRBJ2-5; D is unresolved. The length of the CDR3 is 12 residues. CDR1 is SQVTM and CDR2 is ANQGSEA in the germline V gene. Trimming took 4 bases from V and 2 from J, leaving 8 bases between them. DNA for the CDR3: TGCAGCGTTGGCATCAGTCAAGAGACCCAGTACTTC. Residues: CSVGISQETQYF.

This clonotype was detected many times. The chain recombines TRBV28 with TRBJ1-2; TRBD1 agrees at 12 bases. There are 16 residues in the CDR3. Germline CDR1 and CDR2: MDHEN and SYDVKM. After removal of 6 bases from V and 6 bases from J, the junction contained 11 bases not matched to a gene. The CDR3 DNA follows: TGTGCCAGCAGGTACTCCTCCGGGACAGGGGGCCATGGCTACACCTTC. This gives the protein CASRYSSGTGGHGYTF.

At least ten counts were recorded for this clonotype. The V gene is TRBV20-1, the J gene TRBJ2-7; 11 bases match TRBD2. J gave up 4 bases and V 4 bases, and 12 bases lay outside the gene matches. Germline V lookup: CDR1 DFQATT, CDR2 SNEGSKA (reference sequence). The CDR3 covers 16 residues. The CDR3 loop is CSATGTSGSEGYEQYF. CDR3 coding DNA: TGCAGTGCTACTGGTACTAGCGGGAGTGAGGGGTACGAGCAGTACTTC.

This clonotype was observed at least ten times. The V and J genes are TRBV6-5 and TRBJ2-2; D unclear. The ends were cut back, 5 bases at V and 0 bases at J, with 7 bases in the middle. The CDR3 totals 14 residues. Looked up from germline, CDR1 is MNHEY and CDR2 is SVGAGI. The CDR3 here is CASSLGTNTGELFF. The CDR3, as DNA: TGTGCCAGCAGTCTTGGAACGAACACCGGGGAGCTGTTTTTT.

This clonotype has a count of ten or more. The chain links TRBV7-9 to TRBJ1-2; D gene ambiguous. Germline assignment: CDR1 SEHNR and CDR2 FQNEAQ (reference sequence). The V gene lost 4 bases and the J gene lost 4 bases, with 7 bases spanning the gap. This CDR3 is 12 amino acids long. The DNA of the CDR3 is TGTGCCAGCAGCTCCCTACGCTATGGCTACACCTTC. Its translation: CASSSLRYGYTF.

The sample holds a few counts of this clonotype. One end of the junction fails to match germline, which may point to a read error. The chain links TRBV20-1 to TRBJ1-6; weak D call: TRBD1 (6 bases). The CDR3 covers 16 residues. Germline V CDR1 and CDR2: DFQATT, SNEGSKA (reference sequence). The CDR3 nucleotides read TGTAGTGCTAGCTCAGGCACAGGGCCTATTAATTCACCCCTCCACTTT. It yields the protein CSASSGTGPINSPLHF.

Many counts were recorded for this clonotype. This chain uses TRBV5-5 with TRBJ2-7, with 10 bases matching TRBD1. V shed 0 bases, J shed 3 bases, and the junction held 3 bases outside the gene matches. This CDR3 region has 15 residues. Germline CDR1 reads SGHKS; CDR2 reads YYEKEE (reference sequence). CDR3 protein: CASSLEGQGYYEQYF. In DNA, the CDR3 is TGTGCCAGCAGCTTGGAGGGACAGGGGTACTACGAGCAGTACTTC.